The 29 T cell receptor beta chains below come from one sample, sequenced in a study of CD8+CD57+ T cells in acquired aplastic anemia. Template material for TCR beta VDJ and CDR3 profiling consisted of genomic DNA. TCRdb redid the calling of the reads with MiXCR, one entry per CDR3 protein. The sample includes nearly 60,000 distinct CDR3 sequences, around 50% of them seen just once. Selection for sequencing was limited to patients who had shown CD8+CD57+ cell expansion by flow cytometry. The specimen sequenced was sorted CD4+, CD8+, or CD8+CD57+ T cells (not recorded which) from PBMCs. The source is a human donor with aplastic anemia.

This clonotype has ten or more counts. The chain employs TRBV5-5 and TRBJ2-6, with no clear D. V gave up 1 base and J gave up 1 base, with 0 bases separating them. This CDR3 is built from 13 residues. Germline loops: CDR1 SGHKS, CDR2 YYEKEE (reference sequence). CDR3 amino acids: CASSLSGANVLTF. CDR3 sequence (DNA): TGTGCCAGCAGCTTGTCTGGGGCCAACGTCCTGACTTTC.

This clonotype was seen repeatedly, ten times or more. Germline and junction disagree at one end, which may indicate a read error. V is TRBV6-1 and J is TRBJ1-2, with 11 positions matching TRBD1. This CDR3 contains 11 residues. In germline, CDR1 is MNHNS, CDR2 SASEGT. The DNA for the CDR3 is TGTGCCAGCAGCAAACGGGACAGGGGGGCCTTC. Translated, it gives CASSKRDRGAF.

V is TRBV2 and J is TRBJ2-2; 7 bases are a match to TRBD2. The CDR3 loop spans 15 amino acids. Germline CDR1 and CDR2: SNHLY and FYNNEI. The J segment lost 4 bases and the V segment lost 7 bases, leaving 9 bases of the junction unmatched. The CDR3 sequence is CASTGASGPTGELFF. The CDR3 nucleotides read TGTGCCAGCACCGGGGCTAGCGGCCCCACCGGGGAGCTGTTTTTT.

This chain's CDR3 is CASSRRTGIASYEQYF. The DNA for the CDR3 is TGTGCCAGTAGTAGGCGAACAGGGATTGCCTCCTACGAGCAGTACTTC. The chain is built from TRBV19 and TRBJ2-7, with D possibly being TRBD1 (6 bases). CDR1 and CDR2 from the germline V gene are LNHDA and SQIVND (reference sequence). The CDR3 has 16 amino acids. The V end lost 4 bases, the J end lost 0 bases, and 16 bases lay between the germline ends.

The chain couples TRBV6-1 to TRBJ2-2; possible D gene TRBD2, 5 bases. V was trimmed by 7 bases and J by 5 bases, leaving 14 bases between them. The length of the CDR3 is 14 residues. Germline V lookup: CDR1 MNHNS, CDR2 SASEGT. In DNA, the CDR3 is TGTGCCAGCACCGGGGTCCCTGATACCGGGGAGCTGTTTTTT. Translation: CASTGVPDTGELFF.

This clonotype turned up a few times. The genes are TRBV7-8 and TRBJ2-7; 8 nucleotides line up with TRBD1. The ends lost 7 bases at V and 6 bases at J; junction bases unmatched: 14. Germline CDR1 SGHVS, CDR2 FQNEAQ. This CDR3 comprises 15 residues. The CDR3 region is CASTPVGQGMTEQYF. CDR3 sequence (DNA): TGTGCCAGCACCCCTGTAGGACAGGGTATGACCGAGCAGTACTTC.

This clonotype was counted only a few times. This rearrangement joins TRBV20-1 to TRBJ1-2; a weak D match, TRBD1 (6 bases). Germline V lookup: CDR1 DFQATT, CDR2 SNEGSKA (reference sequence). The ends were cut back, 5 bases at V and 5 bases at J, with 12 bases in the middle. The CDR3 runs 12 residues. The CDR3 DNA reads TGCAGTGCTGGGGGGACACCATATGGCTACACCTTC. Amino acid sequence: CSAGGTPYGYTF.

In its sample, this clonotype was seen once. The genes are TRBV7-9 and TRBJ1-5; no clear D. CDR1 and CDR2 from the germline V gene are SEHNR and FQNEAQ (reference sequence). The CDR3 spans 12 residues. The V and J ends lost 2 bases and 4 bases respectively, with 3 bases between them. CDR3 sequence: CASSLPNQPQHF. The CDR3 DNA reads TGTGCCAGCAGCTTACCGAATCAGCCCCAGCATTTT.

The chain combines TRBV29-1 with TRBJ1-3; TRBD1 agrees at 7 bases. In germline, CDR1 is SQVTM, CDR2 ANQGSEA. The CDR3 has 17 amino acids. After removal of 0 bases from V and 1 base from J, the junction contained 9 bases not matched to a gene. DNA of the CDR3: TGCAGCGTTGAAGATGGGTCAGGGGGTGTATCTGGAAACACCATATATTTT. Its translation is CSVEDGSGGVSGNTIYF. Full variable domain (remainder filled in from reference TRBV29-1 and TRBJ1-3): SAVISQKPSRDICQRGTSLTIQCQVDSQVTMMFWYRQQPGQSLTLIATANQGSEATYESGFVIDKFPISRPNLTFSTLTVSNMSPEDSSIYLCSVEDGSGGVSGNTIYFGEGSWLTVV.

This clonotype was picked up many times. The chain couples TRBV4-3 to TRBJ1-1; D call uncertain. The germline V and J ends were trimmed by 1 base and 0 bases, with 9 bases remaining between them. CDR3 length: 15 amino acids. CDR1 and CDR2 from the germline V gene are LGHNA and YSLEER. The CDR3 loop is CASSQGSYMNTEAFF. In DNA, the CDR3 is TGCGCCAGCAGCCAAGGATCCTATATGAACACTGAAGCTTTCTTT.

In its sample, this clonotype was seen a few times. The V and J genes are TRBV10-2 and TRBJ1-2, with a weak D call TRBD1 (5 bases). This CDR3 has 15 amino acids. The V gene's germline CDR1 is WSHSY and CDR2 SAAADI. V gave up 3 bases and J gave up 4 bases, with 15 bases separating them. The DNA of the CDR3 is TGCGCCAGCAGTGACGGGACCCAAGCGGGCTATGGCTACACCTTC. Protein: CASSDGTQAGYGYTF.

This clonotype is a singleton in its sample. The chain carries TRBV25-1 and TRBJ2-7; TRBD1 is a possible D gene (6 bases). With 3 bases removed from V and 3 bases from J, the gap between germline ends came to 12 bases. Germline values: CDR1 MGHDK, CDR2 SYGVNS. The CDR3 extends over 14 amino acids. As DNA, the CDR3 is TGTGCCAGCAGTGAGGGGGCAGGCTACTACGAGCAGTACTTC. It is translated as CASSEGAGYYEQYF.

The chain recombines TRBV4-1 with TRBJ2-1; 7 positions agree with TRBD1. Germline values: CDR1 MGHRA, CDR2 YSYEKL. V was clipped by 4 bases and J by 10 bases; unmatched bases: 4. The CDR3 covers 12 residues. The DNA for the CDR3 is TGCGCCAGCAGCCTACCGGGACAGGAGCAGTTCTTC. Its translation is CASSLPGQEQFF.

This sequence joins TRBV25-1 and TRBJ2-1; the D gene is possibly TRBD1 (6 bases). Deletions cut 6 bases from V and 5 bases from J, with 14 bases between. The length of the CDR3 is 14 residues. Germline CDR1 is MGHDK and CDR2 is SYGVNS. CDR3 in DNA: TGTGCCAGCAGAGACCCGGGACACCACAATGAGCAGTTCTTC. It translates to CASRDPGHHNEQFF.

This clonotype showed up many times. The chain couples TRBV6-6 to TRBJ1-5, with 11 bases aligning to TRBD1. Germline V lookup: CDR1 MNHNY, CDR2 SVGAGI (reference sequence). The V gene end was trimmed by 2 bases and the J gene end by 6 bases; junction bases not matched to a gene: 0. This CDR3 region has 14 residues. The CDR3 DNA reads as TGTGCCAGCAGTTACGGGACAGGGGGTCAGCCCCAGCATTTT. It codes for CASSYGTGGQPQHF.

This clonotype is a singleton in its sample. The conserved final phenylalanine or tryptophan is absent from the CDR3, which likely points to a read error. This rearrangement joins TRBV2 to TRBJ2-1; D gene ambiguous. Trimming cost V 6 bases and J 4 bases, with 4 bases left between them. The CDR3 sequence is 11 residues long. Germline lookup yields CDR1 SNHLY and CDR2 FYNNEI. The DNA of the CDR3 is TGTGCCAGCAGGTCTTACAATGAGCAGTTCCTC. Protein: CASRSYNEQFL.

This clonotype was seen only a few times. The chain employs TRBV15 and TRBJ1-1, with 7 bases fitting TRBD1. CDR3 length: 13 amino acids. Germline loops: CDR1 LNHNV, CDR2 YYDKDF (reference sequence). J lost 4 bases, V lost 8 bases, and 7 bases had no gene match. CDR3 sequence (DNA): TGTGCCACCGGCTTAGGACAGGTCACTGAAGCTTTCTTT. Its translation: CATGLGQVTEAFF.

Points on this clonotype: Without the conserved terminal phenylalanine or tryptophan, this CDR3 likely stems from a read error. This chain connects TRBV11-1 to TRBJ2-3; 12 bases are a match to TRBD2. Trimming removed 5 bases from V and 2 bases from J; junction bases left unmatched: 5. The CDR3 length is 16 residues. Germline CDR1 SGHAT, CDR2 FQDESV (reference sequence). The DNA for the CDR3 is TGTGCCAGCAGCCCCCTAGCGGGAGGGAACACAGATACGCAGTATCTT. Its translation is CASSPLAGGNTDTQYL.

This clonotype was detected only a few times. Written as DNA, the CDR3 is TGCGCCAGCAGCCAAGATACTATAGGGGGCATCGTAGGGGCCAACGTCCTGACTTTC. It encodes CASSQDTIGGIVGANVLTF. This chain uses TRBV4-1 with TRBJ2-6, with 7 bases aligning to TRBD1. Germline V gene sequence: CDR1 MGHRA, CDR2 YSYEKL. CDR3 length: 19 amino acids. J lost 4 bases, V lost 0 bases, and 12 bases had no gene match.

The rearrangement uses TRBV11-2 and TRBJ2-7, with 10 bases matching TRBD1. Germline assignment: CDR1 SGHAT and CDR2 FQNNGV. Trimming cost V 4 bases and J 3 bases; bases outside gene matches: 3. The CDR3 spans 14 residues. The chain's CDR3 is CASSSRTGGYEQYV. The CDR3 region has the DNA TGTGCCAGCAGCTCGCGGACAGGGGGCTACGAGCAGTACGTC.

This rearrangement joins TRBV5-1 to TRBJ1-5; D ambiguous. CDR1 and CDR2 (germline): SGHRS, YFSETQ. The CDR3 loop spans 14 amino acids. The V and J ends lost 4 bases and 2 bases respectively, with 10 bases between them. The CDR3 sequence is CASSPDAGNQPQHF. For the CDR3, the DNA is TGCGCCAGCAGCCCGGATGCGGGCAATCAGCCCCAGCATTTT.

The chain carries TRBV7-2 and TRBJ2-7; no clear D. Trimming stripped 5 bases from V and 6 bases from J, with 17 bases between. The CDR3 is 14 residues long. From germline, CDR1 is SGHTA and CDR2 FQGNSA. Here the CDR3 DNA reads TGTGCCAGCAGCCCTACCGCGAGCATCTGCGAGCAGTACTTC. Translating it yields CASSPTASICEQYF.

Written as DNA, the CDR3 is TGTGCCATCAGTGAGTCGGAAGGACTGTCCGTGAACTATGGCTACACCTTC. This codes for CAISESEGLSVNYGYTF. The chain employs TRBV10-3 and TRBJ1-2; D is unresolved. CDR1 and CDR2 (germline): ENHRY, SYGVKD. CDR3 size: 17 residues. Trimming shortened V by 0 bases and J by 2 bases, and 16 bases separated the two germline ends.

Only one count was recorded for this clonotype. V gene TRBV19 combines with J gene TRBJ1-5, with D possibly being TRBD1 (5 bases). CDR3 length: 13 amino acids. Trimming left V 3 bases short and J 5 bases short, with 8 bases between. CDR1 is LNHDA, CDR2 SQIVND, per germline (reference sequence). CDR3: CASSMGDYQPQHF. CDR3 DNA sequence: TGTGCCAGTAGTATGGGGGACTATCAGCCCCAGCATTTT.

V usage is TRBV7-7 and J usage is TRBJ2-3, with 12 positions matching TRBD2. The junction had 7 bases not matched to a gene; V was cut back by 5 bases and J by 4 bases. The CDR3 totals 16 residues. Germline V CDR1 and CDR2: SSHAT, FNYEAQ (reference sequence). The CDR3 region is CASSDPTSGGPDTQYF. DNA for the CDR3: TGTGCCAGCAGCGACCCGACTAGCGGGGGCCCAGATACGCAGTATTTT.

For the CDR3, the DNA is TGTGCCAGCAGCTTAGTGGGGACAGGGACAGATACGCAGTATTTT. It codes for CASSLVGTGTDTQYF. V and J are TRBV11-2 and TRBJ2-3; 9 nucleotides line up with TRBD1. The CDR3 consists of 15 residues. V shed 1 base, J shed 3 bases, and the junction held 2 bases outside the gene matches. CDR1 is SGHAT and CDR2 is FQNNGV in the germline V gene.

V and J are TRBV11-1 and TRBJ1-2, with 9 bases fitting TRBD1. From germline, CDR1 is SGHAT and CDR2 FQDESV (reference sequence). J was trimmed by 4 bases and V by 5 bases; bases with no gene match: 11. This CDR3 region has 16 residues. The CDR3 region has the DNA TGTGCCAGCAGCCCGTTACCGGGACAGGGAGGCTATGGCTACACCTTC. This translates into CASSPLPGQGGYGYTF.

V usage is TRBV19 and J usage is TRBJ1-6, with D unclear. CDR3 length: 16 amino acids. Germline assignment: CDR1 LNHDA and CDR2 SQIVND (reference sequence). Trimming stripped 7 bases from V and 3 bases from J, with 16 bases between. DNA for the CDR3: TGTGCCAGTAAGGTGATGGGTCCCGGCTATAATTCACCCCTCCACTTT. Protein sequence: CASKVMGPGYNSPLHF.

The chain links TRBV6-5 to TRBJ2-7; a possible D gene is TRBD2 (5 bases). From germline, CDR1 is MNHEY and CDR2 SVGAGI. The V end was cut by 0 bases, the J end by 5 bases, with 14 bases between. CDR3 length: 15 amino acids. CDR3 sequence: CASSYSGRGGHEQYF. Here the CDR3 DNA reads TGTGCCAGCAGTTACTCCGGACGGGGTGGGCACGAGCAGTACTTC.